A single sample is the source of the 22 T cell receptor beta chains below, sequenced in a study of cytomegalovirus exposure and HLA in healthy donors. TCRdb keeps only in-frame clones here, not all; method: immunoSEQ multiplex PCR. The sample has roughly 120,000 clones, approximately 85% seen once. The sample consisted of PBMCs. The origin of the receptors is a man younger than 30 in good health and CMV-seronegative.

The chain is built from TRBV10-2 and TRBJ2-3; weak D call: TRBD2 (6 bases). The CDR3 contains 14 residues. Per germline, CDR1 WSHSY and CDR2 SAAADI. V lost 4 bases to trimming and J lost 1 base, with 9 bases between them. CDR3 loop: CASSVAGRTDTQYF. The CDR3 nucleotides read TGCGCCAGCAGTGTCGCGGGGCGCACAGATACGCAGTATTTT.

This chain joins TRBV7-2 and TRBJ1-1; D uncertain. Trimming shortened V by 5 bases and J by 11 bases, and 18 bases separated the two germline ends. CDR3 length equals 13 residues. The germline V gene encodes CDR1 SGHTA and CDR2 FQGNSA. CDR3 region: CASSPPVPRAAFF. As DNA, the CDR3 is TGTGCCAGCAGCCCCCCCGTTCCAAGAGCGGCTTTCTTT.

J is TRBJ1-4 and V is TRBV30; D may be TRBD1 (6 bases). V lost 3 bases and J 7 bases, leaving 15 bases between the germline ends. The CDR3 is made up of 14 amino acids. Germline V gene lookup returns CDR1 GTSNPN and CDR2 SVGIG (reference sequence). The CDR3 region has the DNA TGTGCCTGGAGCCTTGGCGGGGGCGGTGAAAAACTGTTTTTT. It codes for CAWSLGGGGEKLFF.

The chain is built from TRBV11-1 and TRBJ2-5; 9 bases line up with TRBD2. The CDR3 extends over 18 amino acids. Losses at the gene ends were 3 bases for V and 2 bases for J; bases not matched to a gene: 13. Germline CDR1 reads SGHAT; CDR2 reads FQDESV (reference sequence). CDR3 DNA: TGTGCCAGCAGCTTGGGGATGACTAGCGGAGATTGGCAAGAGACCCAGTACTTC. Amino acid sequence: CASSLGMTSGDWQETQYF.

The rearrangement uses TRBV30 and TRBJ2-7; 9 positions match TRBD2. This CDR3 comprises 14 residues. In germline, CDR1 is GTSNPN, CDR2 SVGIG (reference sequence). V gave up 6 bases and J gave up 0 bases; unmatched junction bases: 6. The CDR3 coding sequence is TGTGCCTGCACCACTAGCGGGCACTCCTACGAGCAGTACTTC. Encoded protein: CACTTSGHSYEQYF.

This chain joins TRBV9 and TRBJ2-3; 9 bases are a match to TRBD2. Germline V gives CDR1 SGDLS, CDR2 YYNGEE. The CDR3 sequence is 17 residues long. V shed 0 bases, J shed 2 bases, and the junction held 7 bases outside the gene matches. CDR3 region: CASSVASGTSITDTQYF. DNA for the CDR3: TGTGCCAGCAGCGTAGCCTCTGGGACTAGCATCACAGATACGCAGTATTTT.

The J gene is TRBJ1-3, the V gene TRBV14, with D unclear. CDR3 length: 15 residues. Per the germline V gene, CDR1 is SGHDN and CDR2 is FVKESK. The V end lost 0 bases, the J end lost 0 bases, and 6 bases lay between the germline ends. The CDR3 here is CASSQDPSSGNTIYF. The CDR3 DNA reads as TGTGCCAGCAGCCAAGATCCTTCCTCTGGAAACACCATATATTTT.

CDR3 region: CASSPRLAGSYEQYF. The CDR3 DNA follows: TGTGCCAGCAGCCCCCGACTAGCGGGTAGCTACGAGCAGTACTTC. The chain joins TRBV7-2 to TRBJ2-7, with 10 bases that match TRBD2. V was pared by 5 bases and J by 3 bases, with 7 bases of the junction left unmatched. The CDR3 spans 15 residues. CDR1 and CDR2 (germline): SGHTA, FQGNSA.

With respect to this clone: A read error may account for a junction end that differs from germline. The rearrangement joins TRBV30 to TRBJ1-2; no firm D call. The CDR3 totals 12 residues. Germline assignment: CDR1 GTSNPN and CDR2 SVGIG (reference sequence). In DNA form, the CDR3 reads TGTGCCTGGAGCGGAGGGAACGGGCGTAATTCATTC. Protein: CAWSGGNGRNSF. Together with reference TRBV30 and TRBJ1-2, the CDR3 gives the full variable domain: SQTIHQWPATLVQPVGSPLSLECTVEGTSNPNLYWYRQAAGRGLQLLFYSVGIGQISSEVPQNLSASRPQDRQFILSSKKLLLSDSGFYLCAWSGGNGRNSFGSGTRLTVV.

The rearrangement joins TRBV6-5 to TRBJ1-1, with D possibly TRBD1 on 5 matching bases. This CDR3 is built from 11 residues. Germline values: CDR1 MNHEY, CDR2 SVGAGI. V lost 6 bases and J 10 bases, leaving 12 bases between the germline ends. The CDR3 coding sequence is TGTGCCAGCAGCACAACCGGGGGAGCTTTCTTT. Encoded protein: CASSTTGGAFF.

The gene calls are TRBV5-6 and TRBJ1-2; perhaps TRBD1 as D (5 bases). With 0 bases removed from V and 4 bases from J, the gap between germline ends came to 13 bases. The CDR3 is made up of 15 amino acids. Germline assignment: CDR1 SGHDT and CDR2 YYEEEE. CDR3 in DNA: TGTGCCAGCAGCTTGGCCCAGGGTCCCGTCTATGGCTACACCTTC. Its protein product is CASSLAQGPVYGYTF.

The V call is TRBV5-1, the J call TRBJ2-3; tentatively, D is TRBD1 (7 bases). The germline V gene encodes CDR1 SGHRS and CDR2 YFSETQ. The ends were cut back, 1 base at V and 3 bases at J, with 18 bases in the middle. CDR3 length equals 17 residues. CDR3 in amino acids: CASSLRPQGGGTDTQYF. As DNA, the CDR3 is TGCGCCAGCAGCTTGAGGCCCCAGGGGGGCGGAACAGATACGCAGTATTTT.

V usage is TRBV5-4 and J usage is TRBJ1-2, with 7 bases aligning to TRBD1. There are 14 residues in the CDR3. Germline lookup yields CDR1 SGHNT and CDR2 YYREEE (reference sequence). Unmatched junction bases numbered 11, after V lost 4 bases and J lost 8 bases. As DNA, the CDR3 is TGTGCCAGCAGCCAACCGGGACAGCAAGGAGGCTACACCTTC. It specifies CASSQPGQQGGYTF.

The chain couples TRBV27 to TRBJ2-5; the match to TRBD2 covers 8 bases. Germline V CDR1 and CDR2: MNHEY, SMNVEV (reference sequence). Losses at the gene ends were 5 bases for V and 4 bases for J; bases not matched to a gene: 12. The CDR3 is 16 residues long. CDR3 amino acids: CASSTTPRGGGETQYF. As DNA, the CDR3 is TGTGCCAGCAGTACCACCCCCCGGGGGGGTGGAGAGACCCAGTACTTC.

CDR3 sequence reads: CASSLGNQPQHF. CDR3 nucleotide sequence: TGTGCCAGCAGTCTTGGCAATCAGCCCCAGCATTTT. The gene calls are TRBV7-9 and TRBJ1-5; D is unclear. The CDR3 totals 12 residues. The germline gives CDR1 SEHNR, CDR2 FQNEAQ (reference sequence). V was cut by 6 bases and J by 2 bases, with 5 bases left in between.

The V call is TRBV30, the J call TRBJ2-1; D is unclear. The CDR3 totals 15 residues. Germline CDR1 and CDR2: GTSNPN and SVGIG (reference sequence). Trimming took 0 bases from V and 1 from J, leaving 10 bases between them. CDR3 coding DNA: TGTGCCTGGAGTGTACTCCCCGGTTCCTACAATGAGCAGTTCTTC. This sequence encodes CAWSVLPGSYNEQFF.

The chain links TRBV5-5 to TRBJ1-2; perhaps TRBD1 as D (6 bases). The length of the CDR3 is 15 residues. Germline V lookup: CDR1 SGHKS, CDR2 YYEKEE (reference sequence). Trimming pared 0 bases from V and 4 bases from J, leaving 13 bases between. CDR3 protein: CASSLGQGSIYGYTF. The CDR3 DNA follows: TGTGCCAGCAGCTTGGGCCAGGGGTCCATCTATGGCTACACCTTC. The variable domain in full, with the rest retrieved from reference TRBV5-5 and TRBJ1-2, is DAGVTQSPTHLIKTRGQQVTLRCSPISGHKSVSWYQQVLGQGPQFIFQYYEKEERGRGNFPDRFSARQFPNYSSELNVNALLLGDSALYLCASSLGQGSIYGYTFGSGTRLTVV.

This clone came up a few times. Written as DNA, the CDR3 is TGTGCCAGCAGACAGGGGAATCAGCCCCAGCATTTT. As protein: CASRQGNQPQHF. The chain is built from TRBV2 and TRBJ1-5; 7 nucleotides agree with TRBD1. Trimming removed 6 bases from V and 4 bases from J; junction bases left unmatched: 0. This CDR3 has 12 amino acids. Germline loops: CDR1 SNHLY, CDR2 FYNNEI. The whole variable domain, remainder taken from reference TRBV2 and TRBJ1-5, is EPEVTQTPSHQVTQMGQEVILRCVPISNHLYFYWYRQILGQKVEFLVSFYNNEISEKSEIFDDQFSVERPDGSNFTLKIRSTKLEDSAMYFCASRQGNQPQHFGDGTRLSIL.

The rearrangement joins TRBV7-9 to TRBJ2-1; tentatively, D is TRBD2 (6 bases). Germline lookup yields CDR1 SEHNR and CDR2 FQNEAQ (reference sequence). CDR3 length equals 17 residues. Trimming cost V 4 bases and J 3 bases, with 19 bases left between them. In DNA form, the CDR3 reads TGTGCCAGCAGCTCAGCATCGGGACTCACAAACTACAATGAGCAGTTCTTC. Translated: CASSSASGLTNYNEQFF.

J is TRBJ1-4 and V is TRBV7-9, with TRBD1 identical over 7 bases. V dropped 5 bases and J dropped 0; count of bases not matched to a gene: 6. Germline V gene sequence: CDR1 SEHNR, CDR2 FQNEAQ (reference sequence). The CDR3 runs to 16 residues. The CDR3 loop reads CASSLQGLATNEKLFF. The DNA of the CDR3 is TGTGCCAGCAGCCTACAGGGGCTTGCAACTAATGAAAAACTGTTTTTT.

This clone appeared a single time. The V gene is TRBV2, the J gene TRBJ1-1; no reliable D call. V was cut by 4 bases and J by 3 bases, with 12 bases left in between. Germline CDR1 is SNHLY and CDR2 is FYNNEI. The CDR3 is made up of 14 amino acids. CDR3 in amino acids: CASSVEEVDTEAFF. In nucleotides, the CDR3 is TGTGCCAGCAGTGTTGAGGAGGTGGACACTGAAGCTTTCTTT.

This rearrangement joins TRBV2 to TRBJ1-1; 7 positions agree with TRBD1. CDR1 and CDR2 from the germline V gene are SNHLY and FYNNEI. Trimming cost V 6 bases and J 1 base; bases outside gene matches: 8. The CDR3 is made up of 15 amino acids. The CDR3 is CASRADRVGNTEAFF. CDR3 nucleotide sequence: TGTGCCAGCAGAGCAGACAGGGTCGGGAACACTGAAGCTTTCTTT.